This is a list of T cell receptor beta chains from one sample in a study of cytomegalovirus exposure and HLA in healthy donors. The data were produced by immunoSEQ multiplex PCR, yet TCRdb's version contains in-frame clones alone and is incomplete. The data contain fewer than 150,000 clones, around 75% of them singletons. Sequencing was done on a sample of PBMCs. The receptors were gathered from a middle-aged man in good health and CMV-seronegative. CDR3s include the opening cysteine and the closing phenylalanine or tryptophan. D genes are given only for firm matches. Clone size appears in some rows only: once, few, many, or a class for an expanded clone.

clone size: NA; CDR3 length: 15; V gene: TRBV2; J gene: TRBJ2-5; D gene: TRBD2; CDR3 protein: CASREGTSGQETQYF; CDR3 DNA: TGTGCCAGCAGGGAAGGGACTAGCGGCCAAGAGACCCAGTACTTC
clone size: NA; CDR3 length: 13; V gene: TRBV27; J gene: TRBJ2-7; D gene: TRBD2; CDR3 protein: CASSFAGVQEQYF; CDR3 DNA: TGTGCCAGCAGTTTCGCGGGAGTTCAAGAGCAGTACTTC
clone size: NA; CDR3 length: 14; V gene: TRBV7-2; J gene: TRBJ2-5; D gene: NA; CDR3 protein: CASSLQGGEETQYF; CDR3 DNA: TGTGCCAGCAGCTTACAGGGGGGCGAAGAGACCCAGTACTTC
clone size: few; CDR3 length: 15; V gene: TRBV4-1; J gene: TRBJ1-4; D gene: TRBD1; CDR3 protein: CASSRTGTGNEKLFF; CDR3 DNA: TGCGCCAGCAGCCGGACCGGGACAGGGAATGAAAAACTGTTTTTT
clone size: NA; CDR3 length: 14; V gene: TRBV19; J gene: TRBJ2-7; D gene: NA; CDR3 protein: CASSDPGANYEQYF; CDR3 DNA: TGTGCCAGCTCCGATCCGGGAGCTAACTACGAGCAGTACTTC
clone size: NA; CDR3 length: 13; V gene: TRBV4-3; J gene: TRBJ2-1; D gene: NA; CDR3 protein: CASSPVVYNEQFF; CDR3 DNA: TGCGCCAGCAGCCCGGTGGTTTACAATGAGCAGTTCTTC
clone size: few; CDR3 length: 12; V gene: TRBV30; J gene: TRBJ2-3; D gene: NA; CDR3 protein: CAWSPSTDTQYF; CDR3 DNA: TGTGCCTGGAGTCCTAGCACAGATACGCAGTATTTT
clone size: NA; CDR3 length: 14; V gene: TRBV7-9; J gene: TRBJ1-1; D gene: NA; CDR3 protein: CASSVGAGATEAFF; CDR3 DNA: TGTGCCAGCAGCGTCGGGGCAGGGGCCACTGAAGCTTTCTTT
clone size: NA; CDR3 length: 13; V gene: TRBV7-9; J gene: TRBJ1-2; D gene: NA; CDR3 protein: CASTDFGEGGYTF; CDR3 DNA: TGTGCCAGCACCGATTTCGGGGAGGGTGGCTACACCTTC
clone size: NA; CDR3 length: 15; V gene: TRBV4-1; J gene: TRBJ1-5; D gene: NA; CDR3 protein: CASSQGHYSNQPQHF; CDR3 DNA: TGCGCCAGCAGCCAAGGACATTATAGCAATCAGCCCCAGCATTTT
clone size: NA; CDR3 length: 13; V gene: TRBV30; J gene: TRBJ2-1; D gene: NA; CDR3 protein: CAWSSGGSNEQFF; CDR3 DNA: TGTGCCTGGAGTTCTGGAGGGTCCAATGAGCAGTTCTTC
clone size: NA; CDR3 length: 15; V gene: TRBV6-1; J gene: TRBJ2-5; D gene: NA; CDR3 protein: CASSESRGIQETQYF; CDR3 DNA: TGTGCCAGCAGTGAATCCCGGGGGATTCAAGAGACCCAGTACTTC
clone size: NA; CDR3 length: 16; V gene: TRBV5-1; J gene: TRBJ1-1; D gene: TRBD1; CDR3 protein: CASSASPGQVNTEAFF; CDR3 DNA: TGCGCCAGCAGCGCCAGTCCGGGACAGGTGAACACTGAAGCTTTCTTT
clone size: NA; CDR3 length: 13; V gene: TRBV6-5; J gene: TRBJ2-7; D gene: NA; CDR3 protein: CASSPDTRREQYF; CDR3 DNA: TGTGCCAGCAGCCCCGACACCAGGCGCGAGCAGTACTTC
clone size: NA; CDR3 length: 14; V gene: TRBV29-1; J gene: TRBJ2-6; D gene: NA; CDR3 protein: CSTSDSSGANVLTF; CDR3 DNA: TGCAGCACTTCAGACAGCTCTGGGGCCAACGTCCTGACTTTC
clone size: NA; CDR3 length: 19; V gene: TRBV4-2; J gene: TRBJ2-1; D gene: TRBD2; CDR3 protein: CASSQEGTAGGLGDNEQFF; CDR3 DNA: TGTGCCAGCAGCCAAGAAGGCACAGCGGGAGGACTGGGGGACAATGAGCAGTTCTTC
clone size: NA; CDR3 length: 17; V gene: TRBV19; J gene: TRBJ1-5; D gene: NA; CDR3 protein: CASSIDRTPYSNQPQHF; CDR3 DNA: TGTGCCAGTAGTATCGACAGGACACCCTATAGCAATCAGCCCCAGCATTTT
clone size: medium-sized; CDR3 length: 14; V gene: TRBV6-5; J gene: TRBJ1-3; D gene: NA; CDR3 protein: CASRSTYSGNTIYF; CDR3 DNA: TGTGCCAGCAGATCGACATACTCTGGAAACACCATATATTTT
clone size: NA; CDR3 length: 16; V gene: TRBV4-2; J gene: TRBJ1-3; D gene: NA; CDR3 protein: CASSQTSTWAGNTIYF; CDR3 DNA: TGTGCCAGCAGCCAGACAAGTACCTGGGCTGGAAACACCATATATTTT
clone size: NA; CDR3 length: 16; V gene: TRBV4-1; J gene: TRBJ2-7; D gene: TRBD2; CDR3 protein: CASSQDGLALSYEQYF; CDR3 DNA: TGCGCCAGCAGCCAAGATGGACTAGCGCTCTCCTACGAGCAGTACTTC
clone size: NA; CDR3 length: 15; V gene: TRBV18; J gene: TRBJ2-7; D gene: TRBD1; CDR3 protein: CASSLTGTGNYEQYF; CDR3 DNA: TGTGCCAGCTCACTAACCGGGACAGGGAACTACGAGCAGTACTTC
clone size: NA; CDR3 length: 15; V gene: TRBV7-2; J gene: TRBJ2-1; D gene: TRBD2; CDR3 protein: CASSSTSGSYNEQFF; CDR3 DNA: TGTGCCAGCAGCTCCACTAGCGGGAGCTACAATGAGCAGTTCTTC
clone size: NA; CDR3 length: 13; V gene: TRBV7-9; J gene: TRBJ2-7; D gene: TRBD2; CDR3 protein: CASSPGASGGARF; CDR3 DNA: TGTGCCAGCAGCCCCGGGGCGAGCGGGGGGGCTCGCTTC
clone size: NA; CDR3 length: 15; V gene: TRBV4-2; J gene: TRBJ1-2; D gene: TRBD1; CDR3 protein: CASSQTGTGVDGYTF; CDR3 DNA: TGTGCCAGCAGCCAAACCGGGACAGGGGTCGATGGCTACACCTTC
clone size: NA; CDR3 length: 14; V gene: TRBV27; J gene: TRBJ2-5; D gene: NA; CDR3 protein: CASSPILESETQYF; CDR3 DNA: TGTGCCAGCAGCCCTATTCTAGAGTCGGAGACCCAGTACTTC
clone size: NA; CDR3 length: 13; V gene: TRBV4-3; J gene: TRBJ1-5; D gene: NA; CDR3 protein: CASSLRGDQPQHF; CDR3 DNA: TGCGCCAGCAGCCTAAGGGGTGACCAGCCCCAGCATTTT
clone size: NA; CDR3 length: 14; V gene: TRBV27; J gene: TRBJ2-7; D gene: NA; CDR3 protein: CASSLPGLIYEQYF; CDR3 DNA: TGTGCCAGCAGTTTACCCGGGTTAATTTACGAGCAGTACTTC
clone size: NA; CDR3 length: 16; V gene: TRBV4-1; J gene: TRBJ2-3; D gene: NA; CDR3 protein: CASSQDQGFDTDTQYF; CDR3 DNA: TGCGCCAGCAGCCAAGACCAGGGATTCGACACAGATACGCAGTATTTT
clone size: NA; CDR3 length: 16; V gene: TRBV7-2; J gene: TRBJ2-5; D gene: TRBD2; CDR3 protein: CASSLASGGPQETQYF; CDR3 DNA: TGTGCCAGCAGCCTCGCTAGCGGGGGGCCTCAAGAGACCCAGTACTTC
clone size: NA; CDR3 length: 14; V gene: TRBV5-1; J gene: TRBJ1-6; D gene: TRBD1; CDR3 protein: CASSPGQPNSPLHF; CDR3 DNA: TGCGCCAGCAGCCCGGGACAGCCTAATTCACCCCTCCACTTT
clone size: NA; CDR3 length: 15; V gene: TRBV2; J gene: TRBJ2-2; D gene: NA; CDR3 protein: CASSESGAATGELFF; CDR3 DNA: TGTGCCAGCAGTGAGTCAGGGGCGGCCACCGGGGAGCTGTTTTTT
clone size: NA; CDR3 length: 16; V gene: TRBV5-1; J gene: TRBJ1-2; D gene: TRBD1; CDR3 protein: CASSWSGTGEGYGYTF; CDR3 DNA: TGCGCCAGCAGCTGGTCCGGGACAGGGGAAGGGTATGGCTACACCTTC
clone size: NA; CDR3 length: 14; V gene: TRBV7-2; J gene: TRBJ2-1; D gene: NA; CDR3 protein: CASSLVGGGNEQFF; CDR3 DNA: TGTGCCAGCAGCTTAGTAGGGGGGGGCAATGAGCAGTTCTTC
clone size: NA; CDR3 length: 15; V gene: TRBV7-6; J gene: TRBJ2-1; D gene: TRBD2; CDR3 protein: CASSTRTSVGNEQFF; CDR3 DNA: TGTGCCAGCAGCACCCGGACTAGCGTGGGGAATGAGCAGTTCTTC
clone size: NA; CDR3 length: 14; V gene: TRBV7-8; J gene: TRBJ1-6; D gene: NA; CDR3 protein: CASSLGTENSPLHF; CDR3 DNA: TGTGCCAGCAGCTTAGGGACAGAGAATTCACCCCTCCACTTT
clone size: NA; CDR3 length: 15; V gene: TRBV5-6; J gene: TRBJ2-7; D gene: TRBD2; CDR3 protein: CASSLMLAGGYEQYF; CDR3 DNA: TGTGCCAGCAGCTTGATGTTGGCGGGAGGCTACGAGCAGTACTTC
clone size: NA; CDR3 length: 12; V gene: TRBV30; J gene: TRBJ2-7; D gene: NA; CDR3 protein: CAWSPGAAEQYF; CDR3 DNA: TGTGCCTGGAGTCCAGGGGCGGCCGAGCAGTACTTC